The 7 T cell receptor beta chains reported below all come from one sample, sequenced in a study of T cell changes during pregnancy in multiple sclerosis. Here immunoSEQ multiplex PCR was the method, and the copy in TCRdb shows in-frame clones only, minus some. Among some 52,000 clones listed, 92% were seen once. The sequencing here drew on CD4+ T cells from peripheral blood mononuclear cells, taken in the third trimester of pregnancy. These receptors came from a female donor with multiple sclerosis, enrolled in a pregnancy study.

The chain is built from TRBV4-1 and TRBJ2-3; 9 bases fit TRBD2. The J segment lost 1 base and the V segment lost 4 bases, leaving 6 bases of the junction unmatched. This CDR3 is 16 amino acids long. Germline V gene lookup returns CDR1 MGHRA and CDR2 YSYEKL. In nucleotides, the CDR3 is TGCGCCAGCAGCCGAGGAGCGGGGGGCCGCACAGATACGCAGTATTTT. Its translation is CASSRGAGGRTDTQYF.

This sequence joins TRBV5-1 and TRBJ2-7; possible D gene TRBD2, 5 bases. Looked up from germline, CDR1 is SGHRS and CDR2 is YFSETQ. The CDR3 runs to 13 residues. The ends were cut back, 0 bases at V and 3 bases at J, with 7 bases in the middle. The CDR3 DNA reads as TGCGCCAGCAGCTTGGCACGGGGCTACGAGCAGTACTTC. It yields the protein CASSLARGYEQYF. Drawing the rest from reference TRBV5-1 and TRBJ2-7, the complete variable domain is KAGVTQTPRYLIKTRGQQVTLSCSPISGHRSVSWYQQTPGQGLQFLFEYFSETQRNKGNFPGRFSGRQFSNSRSEMNVSTLELGDSALYLCASSLARGYEQYFGPGTRLTVT.

The gene calls are TRBV2 and TRBJ2-3; TRBD1 matches at 11 bases. The junction had 5 bases not matched to a gene; V was cut back by 4 bases and J by 5 bases. Germline lookup yields CDR1 SNHLY and CDR2 FYNNEI. This CDR3 is 15 amino acids long. The CDR3 nucleotides are TGTGCCAGCAGTGTGGGGACAGGGGGTTTAGATACGCAGTATTTT. Protein: CASSVGTGGLDTQYF.

The gene calls are TRBV19 and TRBJ2-7, with 8 bases fitting TRBD1. This CDR3 is built from 16 residues. V was clipped by 5 bases and J by 0 bases; unmatched bases: 9. Looked up from germline, CDR1 is LNHDA and CDR2 is SQIVND (reference sequence). CDR3 loop: CASSPSGQASSYEQYF. As DNA, the CDR3 is TGTGCCAGTAGTCCCTCGGGACAGGCGAGCTCCTACGAGCAGTACTTC.

This clone was observed once. The gene calls are TRBV7-9 and TRBJ2-2, with a tentative D call TRBD2 (5 bases). With 0 bases removed from V and 6 bases from J, the gap between germline ends came to 11 bases. The germline V gene has CDR1 SEHNR and CDR2 FQNEAQ (reference sequence). This CDR3 spans 15 amino acids. As DNA, the CDR3 is TGTGCCAGCAGCTTAGCGGGGAGATATGCCGGGGAGCTGTTTTTT. Residues: CASSLAGRYAGELFF.

The CDR3 DNA reads TGTGCCAGTAGTAGCACGGACAGGGGTGGTGCAGATACGCAGTATTTT. Protein: CASSSTDRGGADTQYF. V is TRBV19 and J is TRBJ2-3, with 9 positions matching TRBD1. The ends lost 4 bases at V and 4 bases at J; junction bases unmatched: 9. Germline V gene data show CDR1 as LNHDA and CDR2 as SQIVND (reference sequence). CDR3 length equals 16 residues.

The chain recombines TRBV6-4 with TRBJ2-1; the match to TRBD2 covers 12 bases. The V segment lost 6 bases and the J segment 9 bases; nucleotides outside the gene matches: 6. From germline, CDR1 is MRHNA and CDR2 SNTAGT. This CDR3 has 14 residues. Here the CDR3 reads CASSRLAGVGEQFF. The CDR3 DNA is TGTGCCAGCAGCAGACTAGCGGGAGTGGGTGAGCAGTTCTTC.